Listed here are 32 T cell receptor beta chains from one sample, sequenced in a study of graft-versus-host responses after intestinal transplantation. Repertoires were generated with immunoSEQ multiplex PCR, while TCRdb's copy carries only in-frame clones and drops some. The sample contains 11,000 to 15,000 clones, around a third of which appear only once. The material sequenced was alloreactive CD4+ T cells from a mixed lymphocyte reaction culture, taken before intestinal transplant. Subset noted: CFSE-low proliferating T cells sorted from roughly 6-day pre-transplant mixed lymphocyte reaction (GvH or HvG direction). The receptors here all came from a human patient who received an intestinal transplant.

The chain couples TRBV7-6 to TRBJ1-4; possible D gene TRBD1, 5 bases. The CDR3 totals 15 residues. Germline lookup yields CDR1 SGHVS and CDR2 FNYEAQ. Trimming stripped 3 bases from V and 4 bases from J, with 12 bases between. CDR3 loop: CASSFIGTVNEKLFF. In DNA, the CDR3 is TGTGCCAGCAGCTTCATCGGGACGGTTAATGAAAAACTGTTTTTT. The variable domain in full, completed from reference TRBV7-6 and TRBJ1-4, reads GAGVSQSPRYKVTKRGQDVALRCDPISGHVSLYWYRQALGQGPEFLTYFNYEAQQDKSGLPNDRFSAERPEGSISTLTIQRTEQRDSAMYRCASSFIGTVNEKLFFGSGTQLSVL.

In its sample, this clone was seen a few times. V is TRBV7-9 and J is TRBJ1-2; a possible D gene is TRBD1 (6 bases). Trimming took off 3 bases at V and 3 bases at J, with 11 bases between the two ends. In germline, CDR1 is SEHNR, CDR2 FQNEAQ (reference sequence). The CDR3 consists of 14 residues. The CDR3 DNA sequence: TGTGCCAGCAGCTTGCCCGGGGGGCACTATGGCTACACCTTC. Its translation is CASSLPGGHYGYTF.

The chain combines TRBV5-1 with TRBJ2-3; a weak D match, TRBD2 (6 bases). This CDR3 region has 14 residues. CDR1 is SGHRS and CDR2 is YFSETQ in the germline V gene. V dropped 0 bases and J dropped 4 bases, with 9 bases sitting between them. The CDR3, as DNA: TGCGCCAGCAGCTTGGCCGGGGGACCAGATACGCAGTATTTT. It yields the protein CASSLAGGPDTQYF.

The V call is TRBV5-1, the J call TRBJ2-1; 16 positions agree with TRBD2. The V and J ends lost 3 bases and 2 bases, in that order; junction bases with no gene match: 2. The V gene's germline CDR1 is SGHRS and CDR2 YFSETQ. This CDR3 has 17 amino acids. CDR3 protein: CASSSGLAGGPYNEQFF. CDR3 nucleotides: TGCGCCAGCAGCTCGGGACTAGCGGGAGGGCCCTACAATGAGCAGTTCTTC.

The chain links TRBV19 to TRBJ2-2; possibly TRBD2 for D (5 bases). V gave up 9 bases and J gave up 0 bases, with 20 bases separating them. Germline assignment: CDR1 LNHDA and CDR2 SQIVND (reference sequence). The CDR3 is 17 amino acids. CDR3 DNA: TGTGCCAGCCACGACCCGTGGGAGATTACGAACACCGGGGAGCTGTTTTTT. It codes for CASHDPWEITNTGELFF.

This clone counts as medium-sized. This sequence joins TRBV5-1 and TRBJ1-2; perhaps TRBD1 as D (6 bases). CDR1 and CDR2 from the germline V gene are SGHRS and YFSETQ. This CDR3 region has 13 residues. V lost 5 bases to trimming and J lost 5 bases, with 13 bases between them. In DNA, the CDR3 is TGCGCCAGCAGGCGGACAGAGACTTATGGCTACACCTTC. As protein: CASRRTETYGYTF.

The CDR3 DNA is TGTGCCAGCAGCCACACTCAAACGACAGGGGGTCATGAGCAGTTCTTC. This sequence encodes CASSHTQTTGGHEQFF. The V and J genes are TRBV11-1 and TRBJ2-1, with TRBD1 matching over 9 bases. Germline CDR1 SGHAT, CDR2 FQDESV (reference sequence). The V gene end was trimmed by 5 bases and the J gene end by 8 bases; junction bases not matched to a gene: 13. The CDR3 consists of 16 residues.

The chain is built from TRBV5-8 and TRBJ2-1; 8 nucleotides agree with TRBD1. Germline V lookup: CDR1 SGHTS, CDR2 YDEGEE. The CDR3 extends over 16 amino acids. Trimming took 0 bases from V and 7 from J; bases not matched to a gene: 9. The CDR3 coding sequence is TGTGCCAGCAGCTTGGCAGGGGGCGTTTTTGGAAATGAGCAGTTCTTC. Encoded protein: CASSLAGGVFGNEQFF.

By sample fraction, this clone is medium-sized. The chain recombines TRBV5-4 with TRBJ2-2, with a possible D match to TRBD1 (5 bases). The germline V gene has CDR1 SGHNT and CDR2 YYREEE (reference sequence). V dropped 5 bases and J dropped 3 bases, with 11 bases sitting between them. The CDR3 runs to 14 residues. As DNA, the CDR3 is TGTGCCAGCAGGGCAGGGTGGGACACCGGGGAGCTGTTTTTT. It encodes CASRAGWDTGELFF.

This clone has more than one count but fewer than ten. V is TRBV25-1 and J is TRBJ2-5; D may be TRBD1 (6 bases). V lost 2 bases and J lost 5, with 15 bases in between. The CDR3 is 15 amino acids. CDR1 is MGHDK, CDR2 SYGVNS, per germline. This CDR3 reads CASSETQGLGETQYF. DNA of the CDR3: TGTGCCAGCAGTGAAACACAGGGATTAGGGGAGACCCAGTACTTC.

This chain uses TRBV14 with TRBJ1-2; no clear D gene. The CDR3 has 12 amino acids. CDR1 is SGHDN, CDR2 FVKESK, per germline. Trimming removed 2 bases at V and 1 base at J, with 2 bases between. The CDR3, as DNA: TGTGCCAGCAGCCAAAATAACTATGGCTACACCTTC. Its protein product is CASSQNNYGYTF.

This clone turned up a few times. CDR3 sequence (DNA): TGCAGCGTTGAAGTGCCTGGAAACACCATATATTTT. This translates into CSVEVPGNTIYF. The chain combines TRBV29-1 with TRBJ1-3; no clear D. Germline assignment: CDR1 SQVTM and CDR2 ANQGSEA. The CDR3 spans 12 residues. V lost 1 base and J 2 bases, leaving 3 bases between the germline ends.

This clone was seen only once. The chain combines TRBV6-1 with TRBJ2-7; 7 positions agree with TRBD1. Germline assignment: CDR1 MNHNS and CDR2 SASEGT. The V and J ends lost 5 bases and 2 bases, in that order; junction bases with no gene match: 6. CDR3 length: 14 amino acids. In DNA, the CDR3 is TGTGCCAGCAGTAACCGACAGGGACCCTACGAGCAGTACTTC. It specifies CASSNRQGPYEQYF.

The chain carries TRBV14 and TRBJ2-5; D unresolved. Looked up from germline, CDR1 is SGHDN and CDR2 is FVKESK. CDR3 size: 17 residues. V was clipped by 0 bases and J by 0 bases, with 14 bases between them. The CDR3 DNA reads TGTGCCAGCAGCCAAGAGGTAGTGGGAACGTACCAAGAGACCCAGTACTTC. Protein sequence: CASSQEVVGTYQETQYF.

This chain uses TRBV11-2 with TRBJ2-7; D may be TRBD2 (5 bases). The germline gives CDR1 SGHAT, CDR2 FQNNGV. The CDR3 loop spans 16 amino acids. Trimming left V 1 base short and J 3 bases short, with 16 bases between. The CDR3 protein is CASSLVFGGRGYEQYF. CDR3 sequence (DNA): TGTGCCAGCAGCTTAGTTTTTGGTGGGAGAGGCTACGAGCAGTACTTC.

The chain links TRBV30 to TRBJ1-3; perhaps TRBD1 as D (6 bases). Germline CDR1 and CDR2: GTSNPN and SVGIG (reference sequence). This CDR3 has 14 amino acids. Trimming cost V 3 bases and J 0 bases, with 9 bases left between them. The CDR3 loop reads CAWRRGGSGNTIYF. The CDR3, as DNA: TGTGCCTGGAGGCGAGGGGGCTCTGGAAACACCATATATTTT.

The chain has TRBV11-2 and TRBJ1-2; D call uncertain. With 7 bases removed from V and 2 bases from J, the gap between germline ends came to 11 bases. Germline lookup yields CDR1 SGHAT and CDR2 FQNNGV. This CDR3 spans 13 amino acids. CDR3 loop: CASTGPSNYGYTF. The CDR3 DNA is TGTGCCAGCACCGGACCGTCAAACTATGGCTACACCTTC.

This clone has only a few counts. The chain uses TRBV4-2 and TRBJ1-5, with D unresolved. The CDR3 spans 15 residues. From germline, CDR1 is LGHNA and CDR2 YNFKEQ. V was cut by 1 base and J by 3 bases, with 10 bases left in between. CDR3 sequence: CASSQARRFNQPQHF. The CDR3 nucleotides read TGTGCCAGCAGCCAAGCTAGGCGGTTCAATCAGCCCCAGCATTTT.

In this sample, this clone turned up once. V usage is TRBV6-1 and J usage is TRBJ1-2; no reliable D call. Germline CDR1 MNHNS, CDR2 SASEGT. V gave up 7 bases and J gave up 2 bases, with 14 bases separating them. CDR3 length equals 14 residues. The CDR3 region is CASTWASANYGYTF. CDR3 sequence (DNA): TGTGCCAGCACCTGGGCCTCAGCCAACTATGGCTACACCTTC.

The chain is built from TRBV6-5 and TRBJ2-7; 8 bases agree with TRBD1. Germline CDR1 is MNHEY and CDR2 is SVGAGI. V gave up 5 bases and J gave up 2 bases; unmatched junction bases: 5. The CDR3 has 14 residues. CDR3 protein: CASSTRTGPYEQYF. In DNA form, the CDR3 reads TGTGCCAGCAGTACCCGGACAGGGCCCTACGAGCAGTACTTC.

The V call is TRBV7-9, the J call TRBJ2-2, with TRBD1 matching over 9 bases. This CDR3 is built from 16 residues. Germline V gene lookup returns CDR1 SEHNR and CDR2 FQNEAQ (reference sequence). J lost 7 bases, V lost 5 bases, and 11 bases had no gene match. CDR3 residues: CASSAARDRVHGELFF. As DNA, the CDR3 is TGTGCCAGCAGCGCCGCTCGGGACAGGGTTCACGGGGAGCTGTTTTTT.

This clone has a handful of counts. The CDR3 bases are TGTGCCAGCAGCCAGGGACAAGATAATGAAAAACTGTTTTTT. Protein: CASSQGQDNEKLFF. The chain recombines TRBV4-2 with TRBJ1-4; possibly TRBD1 for D (6 bases). V was cut by 3 bases and J by 4 bases, with 9 bases left in between. This CDR3 is 14 amino acids long. Looked up from germline, CDR1 is LGHNA and CDR2 is YNFKEQ.

The DNA of the CDR3 is TGCAGTGCTAGAGGCGGCCGAGGGCAGTTCTTC. Its translation: CSARGGRGQFF. The chain joins TRBV20-1 to TRBJ2-1; D unresolved. The germline CDR1 and CDR2 sequences are DFQATT and SNEGSKA (reference sequence). The CDR3 covers 11 residues. V lost 1 base to trimming and J lost 12 bases, with 10 bases between them.

This clone turned up a few times. V is TRBV7-9 and J is TRBJ2-7; a possible D gene is TRBD2 (6 bases). Trimming removed 5 bases at V and 3 bases at J, with 20 bases between. The CDR3 totals 16 residues. Germline V CDR1 and CDR2: SEHNR, FQNEAQ (reference sequence). The CDR3 DNA follows: TGTGCCAGCAGCCAACAACGCCGGGGGTTGGTCTACGAGCAGTACTTC. It encodes CASSQQRRGLVYEQYF. Full variable domain (outside the CDR3, taken from reference TRBV7-9 and TRBJ2-7): DTGVSQNPRHKITKRGQNVTFRCDPISEHNRLYWYRQTLGQGPEFLTYFQNEAQLEKSRLLSDRFSAERPKGSFSTLEIQRTEQGDSAMYLCASSQQRRGLVYEQYFGPGTRLTVT.

This clone is labeled medium-sized. The chain recombines TRBV5-1 with TRBJ2-1; 9 nucleotides line up with TRBD1. CDR3 size: 14 residues. V was pared by 3 bases and J by 8 bases, with 6 bases of the junction left unmatched. Germline V lookup: CDR1 SGHRS, CDR2 YFSETQ. CDR3 in amino acids: CASSSGTGYHEQFF. CDR3 nucleotide sequence: TGCGCCAGCAGCTCCGGGACAGGGTACCATGAGCAGTTCTTC.

The J gene is TRBJ1-1, the V gene TRBV6-6; D is undetermined. The CDR3 runs 14 residues. The V gene's germline CDR1 is MNHNY and CDR2 SVGAGI (reference sequence). Trimming shortened V by 2 bases and J by 8 bases, and 15 bases separated the two germline ends. CDR3 sequence (DNA): TGTGCCAGCAGTTACGCTAACGATAGAGTAGAAGCTTTCTTT. Translated: CASSYANDRVEAFF.

In this sample, this clone turned up a few times. The chain has TRBV28 and TRBJ2-7; no definite D call. The CDR3 extends over 14 amino acids. Trimming stripped 3 bases from V and 4 bases from J, with 13 bases between. Germline V gene lookup returns CDR1 MDHEN and CDR2 SYDVKM. The CDR3 nucleotides read TGTGCCAGCAGTTTTGATGTCGGAGAGTACGAGCAGTACTTC. The encoded protein is CASSFDVGEYEQYF.

The chain recombines TRBV7-8 with TRBJ2-5, with 7 bases matching TRBD2. The CDR3 has 17 residues. The germline CDR1 and CDR2 sequences are SGHVS and FQNEAQ. The ends lost 5 bases at V and 2 bases at J; junction bases unmatched: 14. Written as DNA, the CDR3 is TGTGCCAGCAGCCCTCGATGGGGGAGGGACCCGCAAGAGACCCAGTACTTC. This gives the protein CASSPRWGRDPQETQYF.

This clone is medium-sized. This chain links TRBV2 with TRBJ2-1; 9 bases line up with TRBD2. V trimming: 7 bases; J trimming: 5 bases; junction bases outside the gene matches: 3. The CDR3 loop spans 13 amino acids. Germline CDR1 SNHLY, CDR2 FYNNEI. CDR3 sequence: CASNRLADNEQFF. The CDR3 coding sequence is TGTGCCAGCAACAGACTAGCGGACAATGAGCAGTTCTTC. Filled out from reference TRBV2 and TRBJ2-1, the complete variable domain reads EPEVTQTPSHQVTQMGQEVILRCVPISNHLYFYWYRQILGQKVEFLVSFYNNEISEKSEIFDDQFSVERPDGSNFTLKIRSTKLEDSAMYFCASNRLADNEQFFGPGTRLTVL.

V is TRBV2 and J is TRBJ1-3; D not resolved. The length of the CDR3 is 12 residues. V gave up 5 bases and J gave up 4 bases, with 6 bases separating them. In germline, CDR1 is SNHLY, CDR2 FYNNEI. The CDR3 nucleotides read TGTGCCAGCAGTCCACAGGGAAACACCATATATTTT. It specifies CASSPQGNTIYF.

The sample holds a few counts of this clone. The genes are TRBV7-2 and TRBJ2-7; 10 bases map to TRBD2. Germline CDR1 SGHTA, CDR2 FQGNSA. V was pared by 5 bases and J by 5 bases, with 6 bases of the junction left unmatched. CDR3 length: 14 residues. Here the CDR3 reads CASSPSGRANEQYF. Written as DNA, the CDR3 is TGTGCCAGCAGCCCCAGCGGGAGGGCCAACGAGCAGTACTTC. The entire variable domain, with the rest obtained from reference TRBV7-2 and TRBJ2-7, is as follows: GAGVSQSPSNKVTEKGKDVELRCDPISGHTALYWYRQSLGQGLEFLIYFQGNSAPDKSGLPSDRFSAERTGGSVSTLTIQRTQQEDSAVYLCASSPSGRANEQYFGPGTRLTVT.

This chain connects TRBV28 to TRBJ2-7, with 7 bases aligning to TRBD1. V shed 3 bases and J 2 bases; nucleotides not matched to a gene: 7. The CDR3 contains 15 residues. Germline V gene data show CDR1 as MDHEN and CDR2 as SYDVKM. The CDR3 protein is CASSFISQGAYEQYF. The CDR3 bases are TGTGCCAGCAGTTTTATCTCGCAGGGGGCCTACGAGCAGTACTTC.